These 19 T cell receptor beta chains originate from one sample sequenced in a study of CD8+ T cells in alopecia areata. Investigators isolated RNA and reverse transcribed it into cDNA to act as the sequencing template. Assay: immunoSEQ multiplex PCR; the TCRdb copy retains only in-frame clones and omits some. The sample yields 90,000 to 130,000 clones, approximately 59% seen once. The sample was CD8+ T cells sorted from blood. The receptors here all came from a human donor in good health.

The chain is built from TRBV28 and TRBJ2-1; D remains unclear. This CDR3 is 11 amino acids long. Germline V gene sequence: CDR1 MDHEN, CDR2 SYDVKM. The V gene lost 7 bases and the J gene lost 4 bases, with 5 bases spanning the gap. The CDR3 DNA reads TGTGCCAGCACCGATTACAATGAGCAGTTCTTC. Its protein is CASTDYNEQFF.

This clone was seen only once. The chain uses TRBV5-6 and TRBJ2-5; the match to TRBD1 covers 10 bases. CDR3 size: 17 residues. Germline CDR1 SGHDT, CDR2 YYEEEE. The ends lost 3 bases at V and 5 bases at J; junction bases unmatched: 13. CDR3 residues: CASSSHGTGALRETQYF. In nucleotides, the CDR3 is TGTGCCAGCAGCTCCCACGGGACAGGGGCCCTCAGGGAGACCCAGTACTTC.

The V call is TRBV4-1, the J call TRBJ2-3; D perhaps matches TRBD2 (7 bases). Germline CDR1 and CDR2: MGHRA and YSYEKL. The CDR3 runs to 19 residues. The V end lost 0 bases, the J end lost 0 bases, and 19 bases lay between the germline ends. The CDR3 DNA is TGCGCCAGCAGCCAAGAGTATTTGGGGGCGGGGGCTAGCACAGATACGCAGTATTTT. It codes for CASSQEYLGAGASTDTQYF.

This chain joins TRBV6-6 and TRBJ2-7; D not resolved. Germline CDR1 MNHNY, CDR2 SVGAGI (reference sequence). The V end was cut by 0 bases, the J end by 7 bases, with 7 bases between. The CDR3 contains 12 residues. CDR3 amino acids: CASSYSTREQYF. The CDR3 nucleotides read TGTGCCAGCAGTTACTCTACGAGGGAGCAGTACTTC.

This chain uses TRBV18 with TRBJ2-5, with 9 positions matching TRBD1. Losses at the gene ends were 6 bases for V and 1 base for J; bases not matched to a gene: 9. In germline, CDR1 is KGHSH, CDR2 LQKENI. This CDR3 contains 16 residues. DNA of the CDR3: TGTGCCAGCTCCCTTGGGACAGGGCAGATCCAAGAGACCCAGTACTTC. Amino acid sequence: CASSLGTGQIQETQYF.

The V gene is TRBV6-6, the J gene TRBJ2-2; D not certain. CDR1 is MNHNY and CDR2 is SVGAGI in the germline V gene (reference sequence). Trimming removed 1 base from V and 9 bases from J, with 9 bases in between. The CDR3 has 13 residues. This CDR3 reads CASSYYRDRELFF. CDR3 coding DNA: TGTGCCAGCAGTTACTACCGCGACCGGGAGCTGTTTTTT.

The chain has TRBV7-9 and TRBJ2-6; D tentatively reads TRBD1 or TRBD2 (5 bases each). This CDR3 spans 16 amino acids. The V gene lost 5 bases and the J gene lost 4 bases, with 15 bases spanning the gap. Germline V CDR1 and CDR2: SEHNR, FQNEAQ (reference sequence). The CDR3 loop is CASSQDGGTGANVLTF. CDR3 nucleotides: TGTGCCAGCAGCCAAGATGGGGGTACCGGGGCCAACGTCCTGACTTTC.

V and J are TRBV29-1 and TRBJ1-2; no clear D. CDR1 is SQVTM, CDR2 ANQGSEA, per germline. This CDR3 comprises 12 residues. The V and J ends lost 3 bases and 4 bases respectively, with 9 bases between them. The CDR3 region is CSVDEDPYGYTF. DNA of the CDR3: TGCAGCGTTGACGAGGATCCCTATGGCTACACCTTC. Full variable domain (missing parts from reference TRBV29-1 and TRBJ1-2): SAVISQKPSRDICQRGTSLTIQCQVDSQVTMMFWYRQQPGQSLTLIATANQGSEATYESGFVIDKFPISRPNLTFSTLTVSNMSPEDSSIYLCSVDEDPYGYTFGSGTRLTVV.

This chain joins TRBV9 and TRBJ2-3, with 9 bases aligning to TRBD1. This CDR3 spans 16 amino acids. The junction had 9 bases not matched to a gene; V was cut back by 4 bases and J by 3 bases. Germline V gives CDR1 SGDLS, CDR2 YYNGEE. In DNA form, the CDR3 reads TGTGCCAGCAGCCCCGACAGGGGGTGGTTAACAGATACGCAGTATTTT. Its protein is CASSPDRGWLTDTQYF.

The rearrangement links TRBV5-6 to TRBJ2-7; 10 bases agree with TRBD1. The CDR3 length is 14 residues. The trim removed 0 bases at V and 5 bases at J, leaving 2 bases unmatched. The germline V gene encodes CDR1 SGHDT and CDR2 YYEEEE. The CDR3 DNA sequence: TGTGCCAGCAGCTTGGGACAGGGGGCTGACGAGCAGTACTTC. Amino acids: CASSLGQGADEQYF.

The chain links TRBV9 to TRBJ1-2, with D hard to call. Germline assignment: CDR1 SGDLS and CDR2 YYNGEE. CDR3 length: 12 amino acids. Trimming removed 0 bases at V and 7 bases at J, with 7 bases between. The CDR3 coding sequence is TGTGCCAGCAGCGTAGATCCGGGTGGCTACACCTTC. Encoded protein: CASSVDPGGYTF.

This chain uses TRBV2 with TRBJ2-1; 13 bases are shared with TRBD2. Germline V gene lookup returns CDR1 SNHLY and CDR2 FYNNEI. Unmatched junction bases numbered 3, after V lost 6 bases and J lost 7 bases. The CDR3 consists of 14 residues. CDR3 DNA: TGTGCCAGCAGACTAGCGGGGGGGTTGAATGAGCAGTTCTTC. Translating it yields CASRLAGGLNEQFF. The full variable domain, completed using reference TRBV2 and TRBJ2-1, is EPEVTQTPSHQVTQMGQEVILRCVPISNHLYFYWYRQILGQKVEFLVSFYNNEISEKSEIFDDQFSVERPDGSNFTLKIRSTKLEDSAMYFCASRLAGGLNEQFFGPGTRLTVL.

This sequence joins TRBV9 and TRBJ1-5, with unresolved D. The V gene's germline CDR1 is SGDLS and CDR2 YYNGEE. Trimming took off 6 bases at V and 9 bases at J, with 7 bases between the two ends. The CDR3 sequence is 10 residues long. This CDR3 is CASTPGPQHF. The DNA for the CDR3 is TGTGCCAGCACTCCTGGGCCCCAGCATTTT.

The genes are TRBV2 and TRBJ1-6, with a weak D call TRBD1 (6 bases). Germline loops: CDR1 SNHLY, CDR2 FYNNEI. The V end lost 2 bases, the J end lost 7 bases, and 9 bases lay between the germline ends. The CDR3 loop spans 14 amino acids. The CDR3 bases are TGTGCCAGCAGTGAACGACAGGCGAATTCACCCCTCCACTTT. Its translation is CASSERQANSPLHF.

This clone showed up many times. The rearrangement uses TRBV28 and TRBJ1-5, with a weak D call TRBD1 (6 bases). CDR1 MDHEN and CDR2 SYDVKM come from the germline V gene. CDR3 size: 16 residues. Trimming removed 5 bases at V and 5 bases at J, with 19 bases between. The CDR3 DNA sequence: TGTGCCAGCAGTGGTCTTTTTCAGGGGCTTTATCAGCCCCAGCATTTT. The encoded protein is CASSGLFQGLYQPQHF.

The chain combines TRBV29-1 with TRBJ2-1; maybe TRBD1 (5 bases). The CDR3 spans 15 residues. The V gene lost 8 bases and the J gene lost 0 bases, with 17 bases spanning the gap. Germline assignment: CDR1 SQVTM and CDR2 ANQGSEA. As DNA, the CDR3 is TGCAGCTCTTACTCGACAGCTTACTCCTACAATGAGCAGTTCTTC. Translating it yields CSSYSTAYSYNEQFF.

This chain joins TRBV5-1 and TRBJ2-6; D not resolved. V gave up 0 bases and J gave up 0 bases, with 4 bases separating them. Germline loops: CDR1 SGHRS, CDR2 YFSETQ. The CDR3 contains 15 residues. The CDR3 nucleotides are TGCGCCAGCAGCTTGGGTGCCTCTGGGGCCAACGTCCTGACTTTC. It translates to CASSLGASGANVLTF.

This clone was seen at least ten times. The rearrangement joins TRBV4-2 to TRBJ2-7, with TRBD1 matching 12 bases. V shed 0 bases, J shed 6 bases, and the junction held 6 bases outside the gene matches. This CDR3 comprises 16 residues. Germline V gene lookup returns CDR1 LGHNA and CDR2 YNFKEQ. CDR3 bases: TGTGCCAGCAGCCAAGATGAAGGGACAGGGGGCGGCGAGCAGTACTTC. Its protein is CASSQDEGTGGGEQYF.

The genes are TRBV7-9 and TRBJ2-7; D is possibly TRBD2 (5 bases). Germline assignment: CDR1 SEHNR and CDR2 FQNEAQ (reference sequence). The V end lost 4 bases, the J end lost 5 bases, and 9 bases lay between the germline ends. There are 12 residues in the CDR3. The CDR3 DNA reads as TGTGCCAGCAGCTCCGGGGTCGACGAGCAGTACTTC. Its protein product is CASSSGVDEQYF.